What follows are 5 T cell receptor beta chains derived from one specimen sequenced in a study of radiation and T cells in renal cell carcinoma. The assay was immunoSEQ multiplex PCR, and TCRdb's table has in-frame clones only and misses some. Among 150,000 or so clones, 88% were seen once, and the ten largest hold around 4.4%. Time point denoted: baseline pretreatment blood. Indicated treatment: 15 Gy SBRT to primary tumor, nephrectomy 4 weeks later. The sequences come from blood, collected from a patient whose treatment included radiotherapy and nephrectomy. The receptors derive from a woman in her sixties or seventies with renal cell carcinoma.

The rearrangement uses TRBV7-9 and TRBJ1-1; 9 bases agree with TRBD1. V shed 6 bases, J shed 4 bases, and the junction held 3 bases outside the gene matches. The length of the CDR3 is 13 residues. Germline V CDR1 and CDR2: SEHNR, FQNEAQ (reference sequence). This chain's CDR3 is CASSGQGITEAFF. The CDR3 DNA is TGTGCCAGCAGTGGACAGGGGATCACTGAAGCTTTCTTT.

The chain employs TRBV7-9 and TRBJ2-3; possibly TRBD2 for D (7 bases). This CDR3 has 16 amino acids. Germline-derived CDR1 and CDR2 are SEHNR and FQNEAQ (reference sequence). Trimming took 1 base from V and 2 from J, leaving 13 bases between them. For the CDR3, the DNA is TGTGCCAGCAGCTTAGATCGACGGGGGGCCACAGATACGCAGTATTTT. This gives the protein CASSLDRRGATDTQYF.

V usage is TRBV30 and J usage is TRBJ2-2; TRBD2 is a possible D gene (6 bases). Trimming cost V 0 bases and J 4 bases, with 12 bases left between them. The CDR3 sequence is 15 residues long. CDR1 is GTSNPN and CDR2 is SVGIG in the germline V gene (reference sequence). CDR3 amino acids: CAWSVLLGGTGELFF. For the CDR3, the DNA is TGTGCCTGGAGTGTACTTCTGGGAGGCACCGGGGAGCTGTTTTTT.

This clone was picked up one time. The V gene is TRBV29-1, the J gene TRBJ2-2; D unresolved. With 6 bases removed from V and 3 bases from J, the gap between germline ends came to 14 bases. The V gene's germline CDR1 is SQVTM and CDR2 ANQGSEA. There are 14 residues in the CDR3. The CDR3: CSVRIGLDTGELFF. For the CDR3, the DNA is TGCAGCGTACGAATAGGGTTGGACACCGGGGAGCTGTTTTTT.

The chain is built from TRBV19 and TRBJ1-2; 8 bases match TRBD1. Germline V CDR1 and CDR2: LNHDA, SQIVND (reference sequence). The CDR3 loop spans 13 amino acids. Trimming at V came to 5 bases and at J to 4 bases, leaving 3 bases not matched to a gene. The DNA of the CDR3 is TGTGCCAGTAGTGCCAGGGGGCTCTATGGCTACACCTTC. Translation gives CASSARGLYGYTF.